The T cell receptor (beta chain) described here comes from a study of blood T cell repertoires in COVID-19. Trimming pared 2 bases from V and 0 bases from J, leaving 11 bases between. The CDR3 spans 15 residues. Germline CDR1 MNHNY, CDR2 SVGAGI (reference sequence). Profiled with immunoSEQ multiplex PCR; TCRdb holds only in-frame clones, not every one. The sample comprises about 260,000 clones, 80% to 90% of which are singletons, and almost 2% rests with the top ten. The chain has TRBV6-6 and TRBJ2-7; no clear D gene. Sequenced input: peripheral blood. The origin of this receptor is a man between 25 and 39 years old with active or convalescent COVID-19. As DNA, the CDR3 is TGTGCCAGCAGTTACCTGGCGGAAGGCTCCTACGAGCAGTACTTC. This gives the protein CASSYLAEGSYEQYF.